The T cell receptor (beta chain) described here comes from a study of OX40 agonist ivuxolimab in advanced cancers. Study-level findings and limits: On average, CD8+ T cells had more expanded clones than CD4+. Clonal expansion in partial responders at 0.1-3.0 mg/kg ranked among the lowest.

Assay: immunoSEQ multiplex PCR; the TCRdb copy retains only in-frame clones and omits some. The sample lists tens of thousands of clones, approximately 91% occurring once. This clone occurred once. The antigen is not known. The V gene lost 5 bases and the J gene lost 0 bases, with 12 bases spanning the gap. The V gene's germline CDR1 is SGHRS and CDR2 YFSETQ. The CDR3 runs to 15 residues. This material consisted of CD4+ or CD8+ T cells sorted from blood, taken in a trial of the OX40 agonist ivuxolimab. The clonotype originates from an adult with an advanced solid tumor such as melanoma, head and neck, liver or kidney cancer. The chain employs TRBV5-1 and TRBJ1-5, with D perhaps TRBD1 (5 bases). The CDR3 loop reads CASSWGENSNQPQHF. The CDR3 DNA reads as TGCGCCAGCAGTTGGGGGGAGAATAGCAATCAGCCCCAGCATTTT.